Below, one T cell receptor (beta chain) is given with its context. The V gene lost 7 bases and the J gene lost 1 base, with 11 bases spanning the gap. The CDR3 runs to 13 residues. Germline CDR1 reads SGHTA; CDR2 reads FQGNSA. This sample is drawn from a study of blood T cell repertoires in COVID-19. Study-wide background: COVID-19 samples collected from the United States, Italy and Spain covered acute and convalescent phases. Sample material is recorded as cDNA or gDNA derived from T cells, B-cell-depleted T cells, or PBMCs.

In the original workflow: For nucleated cells, counts were estimated from reference gene primer amplification. Profiling relied on immunoSEQ multiplex PCR, and the TCRdb table lists in-frame clones only, not all of them. For V, J and clone size, that table is used; D and trimming come from the DNA. The repertoire has about 400,000 clones, about 88% of them found once; the top ten carry over 2.5%. This clonotype was sampled from a human donor in a cohort sampled during active COVID-19. Material: peripheral blood. The chain links TRBV7-2 to TRBJ2-7; D remains ambiguous. CDR3 sequence reads: CASTRVSSYEQYF. CDR3 DNA: TGTGCCAGCACTCGGGTGTCGTCCTACGAGCAGTACTTC.